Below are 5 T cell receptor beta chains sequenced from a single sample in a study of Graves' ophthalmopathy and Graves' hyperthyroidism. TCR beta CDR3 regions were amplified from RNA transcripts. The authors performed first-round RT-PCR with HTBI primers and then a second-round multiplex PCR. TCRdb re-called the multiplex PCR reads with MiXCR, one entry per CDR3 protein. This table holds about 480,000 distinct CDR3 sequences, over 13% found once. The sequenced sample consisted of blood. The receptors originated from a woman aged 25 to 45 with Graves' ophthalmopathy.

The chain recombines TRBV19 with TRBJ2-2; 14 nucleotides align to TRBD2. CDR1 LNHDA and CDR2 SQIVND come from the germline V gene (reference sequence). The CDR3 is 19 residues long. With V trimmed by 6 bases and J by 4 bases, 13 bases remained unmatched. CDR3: CASRTRGLAGGFGTGELFF. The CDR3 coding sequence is TGTGCCAGTAGAACTCGTGGACTAGCGGGAGGCTTCGGCACCGGGGAGCTGTTTTTT.

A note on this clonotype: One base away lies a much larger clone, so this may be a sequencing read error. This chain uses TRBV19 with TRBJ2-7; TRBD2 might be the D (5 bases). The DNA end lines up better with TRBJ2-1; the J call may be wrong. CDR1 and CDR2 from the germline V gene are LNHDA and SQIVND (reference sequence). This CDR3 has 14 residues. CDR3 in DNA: TGTGCCAGTAGTACCGGGATAGGTGATTACGAGCAGTTCTTC. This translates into CASSTGIGDYEQFF.

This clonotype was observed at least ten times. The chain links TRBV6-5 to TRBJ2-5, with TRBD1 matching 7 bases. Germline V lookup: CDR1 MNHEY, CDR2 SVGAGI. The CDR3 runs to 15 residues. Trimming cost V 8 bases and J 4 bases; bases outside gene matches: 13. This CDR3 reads CASSFGTRGPETQYF. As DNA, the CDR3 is TGTGCCAGCTCCTTCGGAACAAGGGGGCCAGAGACCCAGTACTTC.

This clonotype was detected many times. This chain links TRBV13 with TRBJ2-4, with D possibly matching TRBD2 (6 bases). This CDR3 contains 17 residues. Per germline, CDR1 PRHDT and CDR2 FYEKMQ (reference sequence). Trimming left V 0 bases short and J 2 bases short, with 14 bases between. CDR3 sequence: CASSLGLIADTKNIQYF. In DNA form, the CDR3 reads TGTGCCAGCAGCTTAGGCCTGATAGCGGATACCAAAAACATTCAGTACTTC.

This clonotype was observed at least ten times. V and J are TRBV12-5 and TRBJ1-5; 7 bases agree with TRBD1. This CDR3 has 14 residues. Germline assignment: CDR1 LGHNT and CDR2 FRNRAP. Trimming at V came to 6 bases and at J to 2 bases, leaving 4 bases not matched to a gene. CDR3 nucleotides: TGTGCTAGTGGACAGGGGTCGGGCAATCAGCCCCAGCATTTT. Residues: CASGQGSGNQPQHF.